The rows below give T cell receptor beta chains drawn from one sample of a study of T cells in Graves' hyperthyroidism and ophthalmopathy. MiXCR, applied by TCRdb to the multiplex PCR reads, yields one record per CDR3 protein. This repertoire shows approximately 710,000 distinct CDR3 sequences, 15% to 20% found once; its top ten account for roughly 16%. Input material: blood. The receptors derive from a middle-aged man with Graves' hyperthyroidism. Each CDR3 is given with its conserved first and last residue. A D gene is named only where the DNA matches it firmly. Clone size is stated in some rows and not others, as once, few, many or a class when expanded.

d_call: TRBD2; clone_size: few; j_call: TRBJ2-1; v_call: TRBV20-1; cdr3_aa: CSARTSGRADNEQFF; cdr3_nt: TGCAGTGCTCGGACTAGCGGGAGGGCCGACAATGAGCAGTTCTTC
d_call: TRBD2; clone_size: NA; j_call: TRBJ2-7; v_call: TRBV28; cdr3_aa: CASSARTSGPYEQYF; cdr3_nt: TGTGCCAGCAGTGCCCGAACTAGCGGGCCCTACGAGCAGTACTTC
d_call: TRBD2; clone_size: few; j_call: TRBJ2-7; v_call: TRBV30; cdr3_aa: CAYERAGTSGSMYEQYF; cdr3_nt: TGTGCCTACGAGAGGGCAGGGACTAGCGGGAGTATGTACGAGCAGTACTTC
d_call: NA; clone_size: many; j_call: TRBJ1-1; v_call: TRBV6-5; cdr3_aa: CASSYRTMNTEAFF; cdr3_nt: TGTGCCAGCAGTTACCGGACAATGAACACTGAAGCTTTCTTT
d_call: TRBD2; clone_size: many; j_call: TRBJ2-1; v_call: TRBV2; cdr3_aa: CASNGAGGTSGRNEQFF; cdr3_nt: TGTGCCAGCAATGGGGCAGGCGGGACTAGCGGTCGCAATGAGCAGTTCTTC
d_call: TRBD1; clone_size: few; j_call: TRBJ1-5; v_call: TRBV6-1; cdr3_aa: CASRTGGMDSYQPQHF; cdr3_nt: TGTGCCAGCAGGACAGGGGGCATGGACAGCTATCAGCCCCAGCATTTT
d_call: NA; clone_size: many; j_call: TRBJ2-1; v_call: TRBV6-5; cdr3_aa: CASSYGSNYNEQFF; cdr3_nt: TGTGCCAGCAGTTACGGGAGTAACTACAATGAGCAGTTCTTC
d_call: NA; clone_size: many; j_call: TRBJ2-1; v_call: TRBV5-1; cdr3_aa: CASSLWQGTNEQFF; cdr3_nt: TGCGCCAGCAGTTTATGGCAGGGTACGAATGAGCAGTTCTTC
d_call: TRBD2; clone_size: many; j_call: TRBJ2-2; v_call: TRBV12-3/TRBV12-4; cdr3_aa: CASVRGASGSYGELFF; cdr3_nt: TGTGCCAGCGTTCGAGGTGCTAGCGGGAGTTACGGGGAGCTGTTTTTT
d_call: NA; clone_size: few; j_call: TRBJ2-7; v_call: TRBV20-1; cdr3_aa: CSALRGSGYEQYF; cdr3_nt: TGCAGCGCTTTACGAGGTTCGGGGTACGAGCAGTACTTC
d_call: NA; clone_size: many; j_call: TRBJ2-3; v_call: TRBV30; cdr3_aa: CAWSVSDTQYF; cdr3_nt: TGTGCCTGGAGCGTCAGCGATACGCAGTATTTT
d_call: NA; clone_size: few; j_call: TRBJ2-5; v_call: TRBV28; cdr3_aa: CASSLGGAHQETQYF; cdr3_nt: TGTGCCAGCAGTTTAGGGGGGGCTCACCAAGAGACCCAGTACTTC
d_call: TRBD2; clone_size: many; j_call: TRBJ2-3; v_call: TRBV11-2; cdr3_aa: CASSQSAGDTDTQYF; cdr3_nt: TGTGCCAGCAGCCAGAGCGCGGGAGACACAGATACGCAGTATTTT
d_call: TRBD2; clone_size: many; j_call: TRBJ2-1; v_call: TRBV19; cdr3_aa: CASRTTSGSYNEQFF; cdr3_nt: TGTGCCAGTAGAACGACTAGCGGGAGTTACAATGAGCAGTTCTTC
d_call: NA; clone_size: many; j_call: TRBJ2-7; v_call: TRBV27; cdr3_aa: CASSTLQAGAYEQYF; cdr3_nt: TGTGCCAGCAGTACCTTGCAGGCAGGGGCCTACGAGCAGTACTTC
d_call: TRBD1; clone_size: NA; j_call: TRBJ1-1; v_call: TRBV6-1; cdr3_aa: CASSNDDRVGEAFF; cdr3_nt: TGTGCCAGCAGCAACGACGACAGGGTTGGTGAAGCTTTCTTT
d_call: TRBD2; clone_size: few; j_call: TRBJ2-2; v_call: TRBV19; cdr3_aa: CASSIRLADGELFF; cdr3_nt: TGTGCCAGTAGTATTAGGCTAGCGGATGGGGAGCTGTTTTTT
d_call: NA; clone_size: once; j_call: TRBJ1-1; v_call: TRBV6-5; cdr3_aa: CASSYAKNTEALF; cdr3_nt: TGTGCCAGCAGTTACGCAAAGAACACTGAAGCTCTCTTT
d_call: TRBD1; clone_size: NA; j_call: TRBJ1-4; v_call: TRBV6-1; cdr3_aa: CASRLSDRFEKLFF; cdr3_nt: TGTGCCAGCAGGCTCTCGGACAGGTTTGAAAAACTGTTTTTT
d_call: TRBD2; clone_size: NA; j_call: TRBJ2-3; v_call: TRBV5-1; cdr3_aa: CASSLASAGGLDTQYF; cdr3_nt: TGCGCCAGCAGCTTGGCCTCGGCGGGAGGGCTAGATACGCAGTATTTT
d_call: NA; clone_size: many; j_call: TRBJ1-1; v_call: TRBV6-1; cdr3_aa: CASNEGLARGKLF; cdr3_nt: TGTGCCAGCAACGAGGGCCTCGCCAGGGGTAAGCTCTTT
d_call: NA; clone_size: NA; j_call: TRBJ1-6; v_call: TRBV20-1; cdr3_aa: CSARPQAQSPLHF; cdr3_nt: TGCAGTGCTAGACCGCAGGCCCAATCACCCCTCCACTTT
d_call: NA; clone_size: NA; j_call: TRBJ2-1; v_call: TRBV6-5; cdr3_aa: CASSSTHGLNEQFF; cdr3_nt: TGTGCCAGCAGTTCTACTCATGGCCTGAATGAGCAGTTCTTC
d_call: NA; clone_size: many; j_call: TRBJ2-2; v_call: TRBV28; cdr3_aa: CASSFGGTPSGELFF; cdr3_nt: TGTGCCAGCAGTTTTGGCGGTACCCCGAGCGGGGAGCTGTTTTTT
d_call: TRBD1; clone_size: few; j_call: TRBJ2-7; v_call: TRBV9; cdr3_aa: CASSVGPGQWTYEQYF; cdr3_nt: TGTGCCAGCAGCGTAGGCCCGGGACAGTGGACCTACGAGCAGTACTTC
d_call: TRBD1; clone_size: NA; j_call: TRBJ2-2; v_call: TRBV7-9; cdr3_aa: CASSLEQITGAASIRELFF; cdr3_nt: TGTGCCAGCAGCTTAGAACAAATAACAGGGGCCGCGAGCATCCGGGAGCTGTTTTTT
d_call: TRBD1; clone_size: many; j_call: TRBJ2-1; v_call: TRBV7-9; cdr3_aa: CASSSGQGAFNEQFF; cdr3_nt: TGTGCCAGCAGCTCGGGACAGGGGGCTTTCAATGAGCAGTTCTTC
d_call: NA; clone_size: many; j_call: TRBJ2-2; v_call: TRBV24-1; cdr3_aa: CATTRGPNTGELFF; cdr3_nt: TGTGCCACCACCCGGGGACCGAACACCGGGGAGCTGTTTTTT
d_call: TRBD1; clone_size: many; j_call: TRBJ2-3; v_call: TRBV11-2; cdr3_aa: CASRGTANPDTQYF; cdr3_nt: TGTGCCAGCAGGGGGACAGCCAACCCAGATACGCAGTATTTT
d_call: TRBD1; clone_size: many; j_call: TRBJ1-1; v_call: TRBV7-2; cdr3_aa: CASSSRQGSNTEAFF; cdr3_nt: TGTGCCAGCAGCTCGAGACAGGGTTCGAACACTGAAGCTTTCTTT
d_call: TRBD1; clone_size: many; j_call: TRBJ2-1; v_call: TRBV28; cdr3_aa: CASSSAAGTGANEQFF; cdr3_nt: TGTGCCAGCAGTTCGGCCGCCGGGACAGGGGCCAATGAGCAGTTCTTC
d_call: TRBD1; clone_size: many; j_call: TRBJ1-2; v_call: TRBV28; cdr3_aa: CASSLGQGKADTF; cdr3_nt: TGTGCCAGCAGTCTGGGACAGGGGAAAGCCGACACCTTC
d_call: NA; clone_size: NA; j_call: TRBJ2-7; v_call: TRBV19; cdr3_aa: CASSVPGRSYEQYF; cdr3_nt: TGTGCCAGTAGTGTCCCGGGACGGAGCTACGAGCAGTACTTC
d_call: NA; clone_size: many; j_call: TRBJ1-1; v_call: TRBV2; cdr3_aa: CASRQGLNTEAFF; cdr3_nt: TGTGCCAGCCGGCAGGGGTTGAACACTGAAGCTTTCTTT
d_call: NA; clone_size: many; j_call: TRBJ2-3; v_call: TRBV5-1; cdr3_aa: CASGGSVGITDTQYF; cdr3_nt: TGCGCCAGCGGAGGATCAGTAGGGATCACAGATACGCAGTATTTT